This T cell receptor (beta chain) emerged from a study of shared clonotypes between healthy human individuals. Whole-study findings and limits: Relative to clonotypes present in all four donors, those not shared had lower generation probabilities.

CD4+ cell separation produced CD45RA+ naive and CD45RA-negative memory subsets. The V gene's germline CDR1 is MGHDK and CDR2 SYGVNS. With 7 bases clipped from V and 10 bases from J, the junction kept 10 bases outside the gene matches. The CDR3 extends over 15 amino acids. In regard to this clone: Antigen specificity is unknown.

Investigators spread the genomic DNA of each subset evenly over several immunoSEQ plates. Sequenced by immunoSEQ multiplex PCR; TCRdb stores in-frame clones only, minus some. The data show about 2 million clones, with 95% seen just once and 0.1% to 0.15% held by the top ten. The sequence derives from a young man in good health. Sequenced material: naive CD4+ T cells sorted from blood. The sample's subset: CD45RA+ positively selected. The chain employs TRBV25-1 and TRBJ1-6; 10 nucleotides line up with TRBD1. CDR3 residues: CASTDDRGQGSPLHF. The CDR3 DNA follows: TGTGCCAGCACAGACGACAGGGGGCAAGGGTCACCCCTCCACTTT. Supplemented by reference TRBV25-1 and TRBJ1-6, the full variable domain reads EADIYQTPRYLVIGTGKKITLECSQTMGHDKMYWYQQDPGMELHLIHYSYGVNSTEKGDLSSESTVSRIRTEHFPLTLESARPSHTSQYLCASTDDRGQGSPLHFGNGTRLTVT.